Following are 23 T cell receptor beta chains from one sample sequenced in a study of T cell clonotyping in hematopoietic cell transplantation. Generated by immunoSEQ multiplex PCR, the TCRdb table keeps only in-frame clones and is missing some. The sample records about 9,300 clones, about 84% being singletons. Sequencing used PBMCs, obtained at the time of graft-versus-host disease after allogeneic stem cell transplant. The receptors stem from a male patient in his sixties who had an allogeneic stem cell transplant from an unrelated donor, so the T cells may come from the graft donor. Some clones in this sample may be carry-over from other donors' samples.

By sample share, this clone is medium-sized. The V gene is TRBV6-6, the J gene TRBJ2-7, with TRBD2 matching over 7 bases. Germline V CDR1 and CDR2: MNHNY, SVGAGI (reference sequence). The junction had 10 bases not matched to a gene; V was cut back by 4 bases and J by 7 bases. The CDR3 sequence is 14 residues long. CDR3 loop: CASSLTSEVGEQYF. The CDR3 DNA reads TGTGCCAGCAGTTTAACTAGCGAAGTTGGGGAGCAGTACTTC.

Within the sample, this clone is medium-sized. The J gene is TRBJ2-1, the V gene TRBV4-1, with 7 bases matching TRBD2. CDR1 is MGHRA, CDR2 YSYEKL, per germline. This CDR3 has 15 residues. Trimming removed 2 bases from V and 6 bases from J; junction bases left unmatched: 7. CDR3 residues: CASSQRDYPSNEQFF. The CDR3 DNA sequence: TGCGCCAGCAGCCAACGGGACTACCCATCCAATGAGCAGTTCTTC.

The chain combines TRBV4-3 with TRBJ1-6, with 10 bases matching TRBD1. Germline V CDR1 and CDR2: LGHNA, YSLEER. V gave up 1 base and J gave up 9 bases; unmatched junction bases: 9. The CDR3 loop spans 17 amino acids. Here the CDR3 reads CASSQVGPGQGISPLHF. The CDR3 bases are TGCGCCAGCAGCCAAGTCGGACCGGGACAGGGGATTTCACCCCTCCACTTT.

A few counts support this clone. J is TRBJ1-1 and V is TRBV9, with 8 bases identical to TRBD1. This CDR3 is 12 amino acids long. Germline CDR1 SGDLS, CDR2 YYNGEE. V lost 3 bases to trimming and J lost 10 bases; unmatched junction nucleotides: 5. As DNA, the CDR3 is TGTGCCAGCAGCGGACAGACAGGGGCAGCTTTCTTT. This codes for CASSGQTGAAFF.

The chain uses TRBV5-1 and TRBJ1-6, with TRBD1 matching over 9 bases. The J segment lost 5 bases and the V segment lost 7 bases, leaving 7 bases of the junction unmatched. Germline CDR1 is SGHRS and CDR2 is YFSETQ. The CDR3 covers 15 residues. The CDR3 DNA reads TGCGCCAGCCGCGGGACAGGGTTTAATAATTCACCCCTCCACTTT. The encoded protein is CASRGTGFNNSPLHF.

The chain is built from TRBV6-6 and TRBJ1-3; TRBD1 might be the D (6 bases). Per the germline V gene, CDR1 is MNHNY and CDR2 is SVGAGI (reference sequence). The CDR3 is 15 residues long. V was cut by 6 bases and J by 4 bases, with 16 bases left in between. CDR3 nucleotides: TGTGCCAGCAGCCCACAGGGAGGAGTGGGAAACACCATATATTTT. This codes for CASSPQGGVGNTIYF.

The gene calls are TRBV7-2 and TRBJ2-1; 8 bases map to TRBD2. Germline values: CDR1 SGHTA, CDR2 FQGNSA. The CDR3 loop spans 15 amino acids. With V trimmed by 3 bases and J by 6 bases, 7 bases remained unmatched. For the CDR3, the DNA is TGTGCCAGCAGCTTCAGCGGGGGTTCGGGCAATGAGCAGTTCTTC. This translates into CASSFSGGSGNEQFF.

The chain is built from TRBV4-3 and TRBJ1-6, with a weak D call TRBD1 (5 bases). The CDR3 runs to 15 residues. Germline V gives CDR1 LGHNA, CDR2 YSLEER. V shed 5 bases and J shed 6 bases, with 14 bases lying between them. CDR3 bases: TGCGCCAGCAGCTCTGTTTGGGGGTCTAATTCACCCCTCCACTTT. This codes for CASSSVWGSNSPLHF.

The rearrangement joins TRBV5-1 to TRBJ1-1, with 9 bases aligning to TRBD1. CDR3 length: 15 residues. V gave up 5 bases and J gave up 5 bases; unmatched junction bases: 10. Germline CDR1 SGHRS, CDR2 YFSETQ. The CDR3 bases are TGCGCCAGCAGACCTCAACAGGGGGCTTTGACTGAAGCTTTCTTT. This sequence encodes CASRPQQGALTEAFF.

This clone showed up just once. V gene TRBV11-3 combines with J gene TRBJ1-2; D is uncertain. This CDR3 is built from 13 residues. V was pared by 7 bases and J by 5 bases, with 14 bases between. Germline V lookup: CDR1 SGHNT, CDR2 YENEEA. CDR3 protein: CASNWEIRYGYTF. The DNA of the CDR3 is TGTGCCAGCAACTGGGAAATAAGGTATGGCTACACCTTC.

The chain employs TRBV6-1 and TRBJ1-2; D may be TRBD1 (5 bases). Between the trimmed V and J ends, which lost 2 bases and 4 bases, there was a span of 11 bases. From germline, CDR1 is MNHNS and CDR2 SASEGT. There are 14 residues in the CDR3. CDR3: CASSEIDSSYGYTF. CDR3 DNA: TGTGCCAGCAGTGAAATTGACAGTTCCTATGGCTACACCTTC.

Here the CDR3 reads CASSLDLRPGSNTEAFF. Here the CDR3 DNA reads TGTGCCAGCAGCTTAGATCTTCGCCCAGGGTCGAACACTGAAGCTTTCTTT. The chain is built from TRBV11-2 and TRBJ1-1; D might be TRBD1 (5 bases). Trimming pared 0 bases from V and 1 base from J, leaving 15 bases between. Germline V CDR1 and CDR2: SGHAT, FQNNGV. This CDR3 contains 17 residues.

The chain couples TRBV6-1 to TRBJ2-7; no definite D call. This CDR3 contains 12 residues. The V gene lost 5 bases and the J gene lost 4 bases, with 9 bases spanning the gap. In germline, CDR1 is MNHNS, CDR2 SASEGT. The CDR3 nucleotides read TGTGCCAGCAGTTCCGCCGGTTACGAGCAGTACTTC. Translated: CASSSAGYEQYF.

The V call is TRBV29-1, the J call TRBJ2-7, with a possible D match to TRBD1 (6 bases). V lost 7 bases and J lost 8, with 12 bases in between. The CDR3 is made up of 10 amino acids. Germline CDR1 SQVTM, CDR2 ANQGSEA. CDR3: CSAVGGKQYF. The DNA of the CDR3 is TGCAGCGCCGTAGGGGGAAAGCAGTACTTC.

The V gene is TRBV29-1, the J gene TRBJ1-2; perhaps TRBD1 as D (5 bases). Trimming took off 7 bases at V and 5 bases at J, with 11 bases between the two ends. The CDR3 spans 11 residues. Germline values: CDR1 SQVTM, CDR2 ANQGSEA. This chain's CDR3 is CSGTGDYGYTF. CDR3 coding DNA: TGCAGCGGTACAGGAGATTATGGCTACACCTTC.

The chain couples TRBV9 to TRBJ2-2; no reliable D call. Between the trimmed V and J ends, which lost 8 bases and 0 bases, there was a span of 5 bases. The germline CDR1 and CDR2 sequences are SGDLS and YYNGEE. The CDR3 is made up of 12 amino acids. The CDR3 nucleotides read TGTGCCAGTAGGTCGAACACCGGGGAGCTGTTTTTT. Protein: CASRSNTGELFF.

The rearrangement joins TRBV6-1 to TRBJ1-2; D possibly corresponds to TRBD1 (5 bases). The CDR3 is made up of 12 amino acids. V lost 5 bases to trimming and J lost 11 bases, with 15 bases between them. CDR1 is MNHNS and CDR2 is SASEGT in the germline V gene. Here the CDR3 reads CASSSQGRGYTF. Here the CDR3 DNA reads TGTGCCAGCAGTTCGCAGGGCCGAGGGTACACCTTC.

The chain employs TRBV9 and TRBJ1-1, with 8 bases aligning to TRBD1. Germline V gene data show CDR1 as SGDLS and CDR2 as YYNGEE. J gave up 7 bases and V 3 bases, and 8 bases lay outside the gene matches. The CDR3 covers 14 residues. The CDR3 protein is CASSGRGQRDEAFF. The CDR3 DNA sequence: TGTGCCAGCAGCGGCAGGGGGCAAAGAGATGAAGCTTTCTTT.

This chain links TRBV7-6 with TRBJ2-5; D might be TRBD1 (6 bases). This CDR3 spans 18 amino acids. In germline, CDR1 is SGHVS, CDR2 FNYEAQ. The ends were cut back, 5 bases at V and 1 base at J, with 23 bases in the middle. The CDR3 nucleotides are TGTGCCAGCAGCGTGACGGGTGGGTCAGGGGCTCTCCAAGAGACCCAGTACTTC. Amino acid sequence: CASSVTGGSGALQETQYF.

The chain has TRBV19 and TRBJ1-5, with a weak D call TRBD1 (5 bases). V was trimmed by 4 bases and J by 0 bases, leaving 7 bases between them. From germline, CDR1 is LNHDA and CDR2 SQIVND (reference sequence). The CDR3 has 14 amino acids. This CDR3 reads CASSNRFSNQPQHF. As DNA, the CDR3 is TGTGCCAGTAGTAACAGGTTTAGCAATCAGCCCCAGCATTTT.

The chain recombines TRBV5-1 with TRBJ1-1; possible D gene TRBD1, 5 bases. Germline loops: CDR1 SGHRS, CDR2 YFSETQ. V lost 1 base, J lost 5 bases, and 15 bases lay in between. The CDR3 sequence is 15 residues long. As DNA, the CDR3 is TGCGCCAGCAGCTTGTCAGCGGGAAGGGGAACTGAAGCTTTCTTT. Residues: CASSLSAGRGTEAFF. Drawing the rest from reference TRBV5-1 and TRBJ1-1, the complete variable domain is KAGVTQTPRYLIKTRGQQVTLSCSPISGHRSVSWYQQTPGQGLQFLFEYFSETQRNKGNFPGRFSGRQFSNSRSEMNVSTLELGDSALYLCASSLSAGRGTEAFFGQGTRLTVV.

In DNA, the CDR3 is TGCAGCGTTGTGGGGATATCGAGGTCTGAAGCTTTCTTT. Translation: CSVVGISRSEAFF. This chain uses TRBV29-1 with TRBJ1-1; no definite D call. Trimming pared 4 bases from V and 6 bases from J, leaving 15 bases between. Germline V gene sequence: CDR1 SQVTM, CDR2 ANQGSEA. The CDR3 spans 13 residues.

V gene TRBV6-1 combines with J gene TRBJ1-6; D call uncertain. This CDR3 region has 15 residues. V was pared by 2 bases and J by 9 bases, with 14 bases between. CDR1 is MNHNS, CDR2 SASEGT, per germline. CDR3 region: CASSEFQVMSSPLHF. The DNA for the CDR3 is TGTGCCAGCAGTGAATTCCAGGTTATGAGTTCACCCCTCCACTTT.